The clone carrying this TCR beta chain was found a few times. Its antigen is still unknown. This record belongs to a study of radiation and T cells in renal cell carcinoma. Study-wide background: Nephrectomy followed 15 Gy stereotactic body radiation by 4 weeks.

Study outcomes and limitations: From baseline, blood top tumor clonotypes peaked at 2 weeks post-radiation.

The time point here: baseline pretreatment blood. Treatment defined: 15 Gy SBRT to primary tumor, nephrectomy 4 weeks later. Blood was sampled at baseline, 2 weeks and 4 weeks after SBRT. Clear cell pathology was present in this patient's renal cell carcinoma. Produced via immunoSEQ multiplex PCR; TCRdb's table is partial and in-frame only. This table has some 95,000 clones, roughly 90% appearing once. Here the sequenced sample was blood, taken from a patient whose treatment included radiotherapy and nephrectomy. The clonotype originates from a man in his forties or fifties with renal cell carcinoma.

CDR3 sequence: CAVGYGNQPQHF. CDR3 coding DNA: TGTGCCGTCGGGTACGGCAATCAGCCCCAGCATTTT. The chain has TRBV27 and TRBJ1-5; D call uncertain. Germline lookup yields CDR1 MNHEY and CDR2 SMNVEV (reference sequence). Trimming pared 11 bases from V and 2 bases from J, leaving 10 bases between. This CDR3 has 12 amino acids.